What follows are 32 T cell receptor beta chains derived from one specimen sequenced in a study of cytomegalovirus exposure and HLA in healthy donors (dated by TCRdb to 2017 to 2019). Libraries were constructed by the immunoSEQ multiplex PCR assay. TCRdb took over this immuneACCESS table, retaining in-frame rearrangements with V and J assigned. Such tables are incomplete; in checked studies, under half of the missing clones stem from an unresolved V gene, and the remainder is unexplained. Recorded for this sample are some 48,000 clones; 88% of them occurred a single time. Together, the top ten hold about 6.7% of the sample. The specimen sequenced was PBMCs. Receptors were obtained from a woman aged 25 to 39 in good health and CMV-seronegative.

The V gene is TRBV28, the J gene TRBJ1-4, with TRBD1 matching over 7 bases. V gave up 4 bases and J gave up 8 bases; unmatched junction bases: 10. The CDR3 sequence is 15 residues long. Germline loops: CDR1 MDHEN, CDR2 SYDVKM. The CDR3 coding sequence is TGTGCCAGCAGTTCCAGGACAGGTCCGGACGAAAAACTGTTTTTT. This sequence encodes CASSSRTGPDEKLFF.

The sample holds one count of this clone. The V call is TRBV6-5, the J call TRBJ1-3; 8 bases are a match to TRBD1. After removal of 6 bases from V and 5 bases from J, the junction contained 6 bases not matched to a gene. The V gene's germline CDR1 is MNHEY and CDR2 SVGAGI. This CDR3 spans 14 amino acids. The CDR3: CASSQTGGRNTIYF. As DNA, the CDR3 is TGTGCCAGCAGCCAAACAGGGGGTAGAAACACCATATATTTT.

This chain links TRBV27 with TRBJ2-7; 12 nucleotides line up with TRBD2. The CDR3 extends over 15 amino acids. V trimming: 5 bases; J trimming: 3 bases; junction bases outside the gene matches: 5. Germline assignment: CDR1 MNHEY and CDR2 SMNVEV (reference sequence). CDR3: CASSGGLAGLYEQYF. The DNA for the CDR3 is TGTGCCAGCAGTGGGGGACTAGCGGGCCTCTACGAGCAGTACTTC.

The V gene is TRBV6-5, the J gene TRBJ1-1; possible D gene TRBD1, 6 bases. V lost 5 bases and J 4 bases, leaving 8 bases between the germline ends. Looked up from germline, CDR1 is MNHEY and CDR2 is SVGAGI. The CDR3 spans 12 residues. This CDR3 is CASSNRVTEAFF. CDR3 DNA sequence: TGTGCCAGCAGTAACAGGGTCACTGAAGCTTTCTTT.

The genes are TRBV20-1 and TRBJ2-1, with D unclear. Germline V gene sequence: CDR1 DFQATT, CDR2 SNEGSKA (reference sequence). The CDR3 runs to 11 residues. As DNA, the CDR3 is TGCAGCCCCGGAGCAAGCAATGAGCAGTTCTTC. As protein: CSPGASNEQFF.

The chain couples TRBV15 to TRBJ2-1, with TRBD2 identical over 14 bases. There are 17 residues in the CDR3. From germline, CDR1 is LNHNV and CDR2 YYDKDF (reference sequence). Losses at the gene ends were 5 bases for V and 10 bases for J; bases not matched to a gene: 13. DNA for the CDR3: TGTGCCACCAGCGGCCAGGGACTAGCGGGAGACAGCAAGGAGCAGTTCTTC. It is translated as CATSGQGLAGDSKEQFF.

V and J are TRBV5-1 and TRBJ2-7; 8 nucleotides match TRBD1. The CDR3 is 14 residues long. Germline CDR1 and CDR2: SGHRS and YFSETQ. The trim removed 5 bases at V and 2 bases at J, leaving 6 bases unmatched. CDR3 loop: CASSPDRETYEQYF. The CDR3 DNA sequence: TGCGCCAGCAGTCCGGACAGGGAGACCTACGAGCAGTACTTC.

V gene TRBV7-8 combines with J gene TRBJ2-7, with 7 bases that match TRBD2. Looked up from germline, CDR1 is SGHVS and CDR2 is FQNEAQ. The CDR3 runs to 16 residues. The ends lost 5 bases at V and 3 bases at J; junction bases unmatched: 13. The CDR3 is CASSHSGGGVIYEQYF. Here the CDR3 DNA reads TGTGCCAGCAGCCATTCCGGGGGAGGGGTGATCTACGAGCAGTACTTC.

CDR3 residues: CASSIQSIGASYEQYF. CDR3 nucleotides: TGTGCCAGCAGTATCCAATCTATAGGGGCCTCCTACGAGCAGTACTTC. The J gene is TRBJ2-7, the V gene TRBV28; possibly TRBD1 for D (5 bases). Between the trimmed V and J ends, which lost 5 bases and 0 bases, there was a span of 17 bases. Germline V gene sequence: CDR1 MDHEN, CDR2 SYDVKM. The length of the CDR3 is 16 residues. The full variable domain, completed using reference TRBV28 and TRBJ2-7, is DVKVTQSSRYLVKRTGEKVFLECVQDMDHENMFWYRQDPGLGLRLIYFSYDVKMKEKGDIPEGYSVSREKKERFSLILESASTNQTSMYLCASSIQSIGASYEQYFGPGTRLTVT.

The rearrangement joins TRBV27 to TRBJ1-1; D remains ambiguous. Trimming pared 3 bases from V and 10 bases from J, leaving 15 bases between. The CDR3 is 13 residues long. CDR1 and CDR2 (germline): MNHEY, SMNVEV (reference sequence). CDR3 sequence reads: CASSLHGEVRAFF. The CDR3 DNA reads TGTGCCAGCAGTTTGCACGGAGAGGTACGAGCTTTCTTT.

V usage is TRBV2 and J usage is TRBJ2-1; 12 bases match TRBD2. The germline gives CDR1 SNHLY, CDR2 FYNNEI. CDR3 size: 15 residues. V lost 5 bases and J lost 15; bases outside the gene matches: 14. The CDR3 is CASSTTSGGLASPFF. The CDR3 DNA follows: TGTGCCAGCAGTACGACTAGCGGGGGTTTGGCCAGCCCGTTCTTC.

The CDR3 DNA reads as TGTGCCAGCAGCCCTGGGACAGGGGATCAGCCCCAGCATTTT. It is translated as CASSPGTGDQPQHF. V gene TRBV28 combines with J gene TRBJ1-5, with 10 bases identical to TRBD1. The CDR3 has 14 residues. V dropped 6 bases and J dropped 5; count of bases not matched to a gene: 4. Germline loops: CDR1 MDHEN, CDR2 SYDVKM.

This sequence joins TRBV11-1 and TRBJ2-1, with D perhaps TRBD1 (6 bases). Germline CDR1 is SGHAT and CDR2 is FQDESV (reference sequence). V lost 6 bases and J lost 0, with 12 bases in between. The CDR3 length is 15 residues. Written as DNA, the CDR3 is TGTGCCAGCAGACGCACAGGGAGCTCCTACAATGAGCAGTTCTTC. It codes for CASRRTGSSYNEQFF. Full variable domain (missing parts from reference TRBV11-1 and TRBJ2-1): EAEVAQSPRYKITEKSQAVAFWCDPISGHATLYWYRQILGQGPELLVQFQDESVVDDSQLPKDRFSAERLKGVDSTLKIQPAELGDSAMYLCASRRTGSSYNEQFFGPGTRLTVL.

V is TRBV10-2 and J is TRBJ2-2, with 9 positions matching TRBD1. V lost 11 bases and J lost 3; bases outside the gene matches: 10. CDR3 size: 15 residues. In germline, CDR1 is WSHSY, CDR2 SAAADI. CDR3 amino acids: CAGSNRGRDTGELFF. CDR3 DNA sequence: TGCGCCGGGTCGAACAGGGGGCGCGACACCGGGGAGCTGTTTTTT.

A single count supports this clone. The V and J genes are TRBV28 and TRBJ1-3; TRBD1 agrees at 7 bases. CDR3 length: 14 residues. Germline V lookup: CDR1 MDHEN, CDR2 SYDVKM. Losses at the gene ends were 7 bases for V and 7 bases for J; bases not matched to a gene: 10. DNA of the CDR3: TGTGCCAGCAAGACGACAGGGAAAGAGAACACCATATATTTT. Translated, it gives CASKTTGKENTIYF.

The V and J genes are TRBV12-1 and TRBJ2-5; the tabulated D call, TRBD2, remains unverified against the DNA. TRBV12-1 is a documented pseudogene. This CDR3 region has 20 residues. DNA of the CDR3: TGTGCCAGCAGCTTTGGGGGAAGGACTAGCGGGAGGGGGTACCAAGAGACCCAGTACTTC. Protein sequence: CASSFGGRTSGRGYQETQYF.

The chain employs TRBV9 and TRBJ2-3, with a weak D call TRBD2 (6 bases). Germline V gene lookup returns CDR1 SGDLS and CDR2 YYNGEE. The CDR3 is made up of 16 amino acids. V was clipped by 4 bases and J by 4 bases, with 19 bases between them. The CDR3 region is CASSPSRGSRADTQYF. As DNA, the CDR3 is TGTGCCAGCAGCCCCAGTCGGGGGAGCCGGGCAGATACGCAGTATTTT.

The chain carries TRBV28 and TRBJ1-3, with D possibly matching TRBD1 (6 bases). Germline CDR1 is MDHEN and CDR2 is SYDVKM. V was pared by 4 bases and J by 4 bases, with 17 bases between. The CDR3 sequence is 16 residues long. CDR3 bases: TGTGCCAGCAGTTCCGGTGGGGGGGCAACAGGAAACACCATATATTTT. Its protein is CASSSGGGATGNTIYF.

In its sample, this clone was seen once. The rearrangement links TRBV18 to TRBJ2-1, with D tentatively TRBD2 (5 bases). The V end lost 3 bases, the J end lost 7 bases, and 10 bases lay between the germline ends. The CDR3 has 13 residues. CDR1 KGHSH and CDR2 LQKENI come from the germline V gene. CDR3 region: CASSPRLFNEQFF. As DNA, the CDR3 is TGTGCCAGCTCACCTCGACTATTTAATGAGCAGTTCTTC.

The V call is TRBV4-3, the J call TRBJ2-7, with 10 bases matching TRBD2. The V gene's germline CDR1 is LGHNA and CDR2 YSLEER. V was pared by 4 bases and J by 3 bases, with 0 bases of the junction left unmatched. The CDR3 loop spans 13 amino acids. CDR3: CASSPSGSYEQYF. CDR3 DNA sequence: TGCGCCAGCAGCCCTAGCGGGAGCTACGAGCAGTACTTC.

The gene calls are TRBV7-8 and TRBJ2-5; tentative D call: TRBD1 (5 bases). Trimming took 1 base from V and 5 from J, leaving 14 bases between them. This CDR3 is built from 15 residues. CDR1 SGHVS and CDR2 FQNEAQ come from the germline V gene. The chain's CDR3 is CASSLVLPGWETQYF. CDR3 DNA sequence: TGTGCCAGCAGCTTAGTCTTGCCAGGGTGGGAGACCCAGTACTTC. The full variable domain, rest sourced from reference TRBV7-8 and TRBJ2-5, is GAGVSQSPRYKVAKRGQDVALRCDPISGHVSLFWYQQALGQGPEFLTYFQNEAQLDKSGLPSDRFFAERPEGSVSTLKIQRTQQEDSAVYLCASSLVLPGWETQYFGPGTRLLVL.

V and J are TRBV27 and TRBJ1-5; D is undetermined. With 8 bases removed from V and 0 bases from J, the gap between germline ends came to 11 bases. Germline lookup yields CDR1 MNHEY and CDR2 SMNVEV (reference sequence). The CDR3 is made up of 14 amino acids. CDR3 sequence reads: CASAPGYSNQPQHF. CDR3 bases: TGTGCCAGCGCGCCCGGGTATAGCAATCAGCCCCAGCATTTT.

The chain employs TRBV6-1 and TRBJ2-1; 11 nucleotides agree with TRBD2. The length of the CDR3 is 15 residues. V shed 7 bases and J 7 bases; nucleotides not matched to a gene: 9. Germline CDR1 MNHNS, CDR2 SASEGT. This CDR3 reads CASTQLAGEGNEQFF. CDR3 DNA: TGTGCCAGCACTCAACTAGCGGGAGAAGGGAATGAGCAGTTCTTC.

This chain connects TRBV18 to TRBJ1-2; no reliable D call. The CDR3 consists of 16 residues. Per germline, CDR1 KGHSH and CDR2 LQKENI. V was shortened by 5 bases and J by 4 bases, with 20 bases between the two germline ends. The CDR3 DNA reads TGTGCCAGCTCAAAAACTGCGAATGAGGGATTCTATGGCTACACCTTC. Amino acid sequence: CASSKTANEGFYGYTF.

The chain couples TRBV4-1 to TRBJ2-7; 9 bases are shared with TRBD1. This CDR3 has 15 residues. J gave up 0 bases and V 4 bases, and 4 bases lay outside the gene matches. CDR1 and CDR2 from the germline V gene are MGHRA and YSYEKL. The CDR3 reads CASSRGTGSSYEQYF. CDR3 in DNA: TGCGCCAGCAGCCGTGGGACAGGGAGCTCCTACGAGCAGTACTTC.

This rearrangement joins TRBV25-1 to TRBJ2-5, with 9 bases aligning to TRBD2. The junction had 8 bases not matched to a gene; V was cut back by 5 bases and J by 7 bases. The germline V gene encodes CDR1 MGHDK and CDR2 SYGVNS. The CDR3 runs 14 residues. CDR3 residues: CASSLGLASGTQYF. CDR3 DNA sequence: TGTGCCAGCAGTCTCGGACTAGCGTCGGGGACCCAGTACTTC.

CDR3 amino acids: CASSQGGQGVFYEQYF. CDR3 coding DNA: TGCGCCAGCAGCCAGGGGGGACAGGGTGTTTTCTACGAGCAGTACTTC. The genes are TRBV4-1 and TRBJ2-7; 9 bases align to TRBD1. Germline CDR1 reads MGHRA; CDR2 reads YSYEKL. The CDR3 totals 16 residues. The V and J ends lost 3 bases and 3 bases, in that order; junction bases with no gene match: 9.

The CDR3 spells CASSLADYGYTF. The CDR3 DNA reads TGTGCCAGCAGTTTGGCAGACTATGGCTACACCTTC. The rearrangement joins TRBV28 to TRBJ1-2; D not certain. Germline V CDR1 and CDR2: MDHEN, SYDVKM. The V end was cut by 3 bases, the J end by 3 bases, with 5 bases between. CDR3 size: 12 residues.

V usage is TRBV9 and J usage is TRBJ2-1, with TRBD2 matching over 9 bases. V lost 3 bases, J lost 4 bases, and 14 bases stayed unmatched. The CDR3 runs 18 residues. Germline loops: CDR1 SGDLS, CDR2 YYNGEE. CDR3 region: CASSDPLKREVRYNEQFF. The CDR3 coding sequence is TGTGCCAGCAGCGACCCGTTGAAGCGGGAGGTACGATACAATGAGCAGTTCTTC. Drawing the rest from reference TRBV9 and TRBJ2-1, the complete variable domain is DSGVTQTPKHLITATGQRVTLRCSPRSGDLSVYWYQQSLDQGLQFLIQYYNGEERAKGNILERFSAQQFPDLHSELNLSSLELGDSALYFCASSDPLKREVRYNEQFFGPGTRLTVL.

The V call is TRBV5-1, the J call TRBJ2-3; 7 positions agree with TRBD1. The CDR3 loop spans 15 amino acids. From germline, CDR1 is SGHRS and CDR2 YFSETQ. After removal of 1 base from V and 3 bases from J, the junction contained 5 bases not matched to a gene. The CDR3: CASSLQGVMTDTQYF. The CDR3 nucleotides are TGCGCCAGCAGCTTGCAGGGGGTCATGACAGATACGCAGTATTTT.

The chain links TRBV10-3 to TRBJ2-3; tentatively, D is TRBD2 (6 bases). The V and J ends lost 10 bases and 4 bases respectively, with 18 bases between them. The germline V gene has CDR1 ENHRY and CDR2 SYGVKD. The CDR3 has 14 residues. The chain's CDR3 is CATDGGKGPDTQYF. The CDR3 bases are TGTGCCACAGACGGCGGGAAGGGCCCAGATACGCAGTATTTT.

The CDR3 is CASSLRSGDYTDTQYF. The CDR3 DNA follows: TGTGCCAGCAGCCTCAGAAGCGGGGACTACACAGATACGCAGTATTTT. The rearrangement uses TRBV9 and TRBJ2-3, with 7 bases fitting TRBD2. With 4 bases clipped from V and 2 bases from J, the junction kept 10 bases outside the gene matches. The CDR3 runs to 16 residues. The germline gives CDR1 SGDLS, CDR2 YYNGEE.